The 25 T cell receptor beta chains given below trace back to one sample, sequenced in a study of blood T cell repertoires in COVID-19. Profiled with immunoSEQ multiplex PCR; TCRdb holds only in-frame clones, not every one. The sample consists of about 26,000 clones, approximately 64% of them appearing once. Source material: peripheral blood. These receptors came from a man aged 60-69 years with active or convalescent COVID-19.

This clone was observed a handful of times. This rearrangement joins TRBV5-1 to TRBJ2-5, with 7 bases matching TRBD1. The CDR3 is 15 residues long. V trimming: 0 bases; J trimming: 5 bases; junction bases outside the gene matches: 7. Germline values: CDR1 SGHRS, CDR2 YFSETQ. The CDR3 DNA sequence: TGCGCCAGCAGCTTGGGACAGGGACAGTGGGAGACCCAGTACTTC. Residues: CASSLGQGQWETQYF.

The chain uses TRBV10-3 and TRBJ2-5; weak D call: TRBD2 (6 bases). Trimming left V 2 bases short and J 7 bases short, with 17 bases between. CDR1 and CDR2 (germline): ENHRY, SYGVKD. The CDR3 contains 15 residues. This chain's CDR3 is CAISEAGPESGTQYF. As DNA, the CDR3 is TGTGCCATCAGTGAGGCGGGGCCTGAGTCGGGGACCCAGTACTTC.

The chain employs TRBV9 and TRBJ1-2; no clear D gene. CDR3 length equals 13 residues. From germline, CDR1 is SGDLS and CDR2 YYNGEE. Trimming pared 6 bases from V and 8 bases from J, leaving 17 bases between. As DNA, the CDR3 is TGTGCCAGCACCCAAGGAGCCGGGTTAGGCTACACCTTC. It is translated as CASTQGAGLGYTF.

Only one count was recorded for this clone. This sequence joins TRBV25-1 and TRBJ2-7; 8 bases are shared with TRBD1. CDR3 length equals 13 residues. CDR1 and CDR2 (germline): MGHDK, SYGVNS. The J segment lost 2 bases and the V segment lost 6 bases, leaving 3 bases of the junction unmatched. CDR3 DNA: TGTGCCAGCAGCACAGGGGGGACCTACGAGCAGTACTTC. As protein: CASSTGGTYEQYF.

This chain joins TRBV3-1 (or the pseudogene TRBV3-2) and TRBJ2-1; 7 nucleotides match TRBD2. The ends lost 2 bases at V and 2 bases at J; junction bases unmatched: 6. Per germline, CDR1 LGHDT and CDR2 YNNKEL (reference sequence). There are 16 residues in the CDR3. CDR3 nucleotides: TGTGCCAGCAGCCAAAGGACTAGTCGGACCTACAATGAGCAGTTCTTC. As protein: CASSQRTSRTYNEQFF.

This clone was seen once. The chain recombines TRBV24-1 with TRBJ2-3, with D possibly matching TRBD2 (6 bases). Germline CDR1 reads KGHDR; CDR2 reads SFDVKD. V gave up 9 bases and J gave up 2 bases, with 11 bases separating them. The length of the CDR3 is 13 residues. In DNA, the CDR3 is TGTGCCACCCGGGGGTGGGACACAGATACGCAGTATTTT. It is translated as CATRGWDTDTQYF.

The chain carries TRBV5-6 and TRBJ1-1, with TRBD1 identical over 8 bases. This CDR3 is 16 amino acids long. Germline V gene sequence: CDR1 SGHDT, CDR2 YYEEEE. V lost 2 bases to trimming and J lost 1 base; unmatched junction nucleotides: 7. As DNA, the CDR3 is TGTGCCAGCAGCTTCCTTACCGGGACAGGGAACACTGAAGCTTTCTTT. Its protein product is CASSFLTGTGNTEAFF.

The CDR3 is CAILAGGPDTGELFF. The DNA of the CDR3 is TGTGCCATCTTAGCGGGAGGGCCCGACACCGGGGAGCTGTTTTTT. This rearrangement joins TRBV10-3 to TRBJ2-2; 11 bases map to TRBD2. CDR1 ENHRY and CDR2 SYGVKD come from the germline V gene. The CDR3 totals 15 residues. V trimming: 8 bases; J trimming: 3 bases; junction bases outside the gene matches: 5.

This clone was counted a few times. The gene calls are TRBV18 and TRBJ2-3; 8 bases fit TRBD1. After removal of 1 base from V and 3 bases from J, the junction contained 9 bases not matched to a gene. The germline V gene encodes CDR1 KGHSH and CDR2 LQKENI. CDR3 length: 17 residues. CDR3 residues: CASSPRPQGAGTDTQYF. The CDR3 DNA reads TGTGCCAGCTCACCACGGCCCCAGGGGGCGGGTACAGATACGCAGTATTTT.

The rearrangement links TRBV24-1 to TRBJ2-3; 9 bases are shared with TRBD1. Germline CDR1 is KGHDR and CDR2 is SFDVKD. V was pared by 5 bases and J by 0 bases, with 2 bases of the junction left unmatched. This CDR3 comprises 15 residues. This chain's CDR3 is CATSGGTGSTDTQYF. In DNA, the CDR3 is TGTGCCACCAGTGGTGGGACAGGGAGCACAGATACGCAGTATTTT.

The chain couples TRBV28 to TRBJ2-7; 7 nucleotides align to TRBD2. The CDR3 is 14 residues long. V was pared by 3 bases and J by 7 bases, with 9 bases of the junction left unmatched. Germline loops: CDR1 MDHEN, CDR2 SYDVKM. The DNA for the CDR3 is TGTGCCAGCAGTTTTGCCGGCGCCGGGGGGGAGCAGTACTTC. It translates to CASSFAGAGGEQYF.

CDR3 in DNA: TGTGCCAGTAGTAGGCGAAAGGGACAGCTCCACACCTGGGCTTTCTTT. Protein: CASSRRKGQLHTWAFF. This rearrangement joins TRBV19 to TRBJ1-1; 7 bases match TRBD1. This CDR3 has 16 residues. Trimming cost V 4 bases and J 11 bases; bases outside gene matches: 19. The germline V gene has CDR1 LNHDA and CDR2 SQIVND (reference sequence).

The V call is TRBV6-4, the J call TRBJ2-7, with 11 bases fitting TRBD2. Trimming removed 6 bases from V and 0 bases from J; junction bases left unmatched: 4. CDR3 length equals 15 residues. From germline, CDR1 is MRHNA and CDR2 SNTAGT. For the CDR3, the DNA is TGTGCCAGCAGAGGGACTAGCGGCTTCTCCTACGAGCAGTACTTC. Translating gives CASRGTSGFSYEQYF.

This clone was seen just once. The chain links TRBV6-5 to TRBJ1-2, with 12 nucleotides matching TRBD1. CDR1 and CDR2 (germline): MNHEY, SVGAGI. V shed 6 bases and J 4 bases; nucleotides not matched to a gene: 3. The CDR3 has 14 residues. The CDR3 DNA sequence: TGTGCCAGCAGGGGGGACAGGGGGCTCTATGGCTACACCTTC. It encodes CASRGDRGLYGYTF.

In this sample, this clone turned up once. The J gene is TRBJ2-7, the V gene TRBV7-9; 7 bases line up with TRBD1. Germline V lookup: CDR1 SEHNR, CDR2 FQNEAQ (reference sequence). The length of the CDR3 is 11 residues. Trimming removed 5 bases from V and 5 bases from J; junction bases left unmatched: 0. For the CDR3, the DNA is TGTGCCAGCAGCAGGGGGCACGAGCAGTACTTC. Translation gives CASSRGHEQYF. Full variable domain (outside the CDR3, taken from reference TRBV7-9 and TRBJ2-7): DTGVSQNPRHKITKRGQNVTFRCDPISEHNRLYWYRQTLGQGPEFLTYFQNEAQLEKSRLLSDRFSAERPKGSFSTLEIQRTEQGDSAMYLCASSRGHEQYFGPGTRLTVT.

The table lists this clone with a count of one. This chain uses TRBV5-8 with TRBJ1-1; D gene unclear. Trimming removed 9 bases at V and 0 bases at J, with 12 bases between. CDR1 is SGHTS and CDR2 is YDEGEE in the germline V gene. The CDR3 is 13 residues long. The CDR3 loop is CATASGMNTEAFF. The CDR3 DNA reads TGTGCCACCGCTAGCGGAATGAACACTGAAGCTTTCTTT.

The CDR3 DNA sequence: TGTGCCAGCAGCGTTGGACTAGCGGGAGTGCCTGAGCAGTTCTTC. Protein product: CASSVGLAGVPEQFF. This chain links TRBV9 with TRBJ2-1; 13 bases line up with TRBD2. The CDR3 extends over 15 amino acids. Germline CDR1 SGDLS, CDR2 YYNGEE. V was clipped by 2 bases and J by 9 bases; unmatched bases: 5.

The chain links TRBV15 to TRBJ1-5; no clear D. V was trimmed by 3 bases and J by 5 bases, leaving 8 bases between them. The CDR3 has 13 residues. CDR1 and CDR2 (germline): LNHNV, YYDKDF (reference sequence). The CDR3 coding sequence is TGTGCCACCAGCAGTACCCTAGATCAGCCCCAGCATTTT. This codes for CATSSTLDQPQHF.

The chain joins TRBV29-1 to TRBJ1-1; TRBD1 matches 7 bases. CDR3 length: 13 residues. Germline V gene data show CDR1 as SQVTM and CDR2 as ANQGSEA. V shed 3 bases, J shed 6 bases, and the junction held 7 bases outside the gene matches. The CDR3 here is CSVDPTGRPEAFF. The CDR3 nucleotides are TGCAGCGTTGATCCGACAGGGAGGCCTGAAGCTTTCTTT.

J is TRBJ2-7 and V is TRBV7-9, with 10 bases identical to TRBD2. With 1 base clipped from V and 3 bases from J, the junction kept 3 bases outside the gene matches. The CDR3 runs to 15 residues. In germline, CDR1 is SEHNR, CDR2 FQNEAQ (reference sequence). The CDR3 loop is CASSLEASGSYEQYF. The CDR3 coding sequence is TGTGCCAGCAGCTTAGAAGCTAGCGGGAGCTACGAGCAGTACTTC.

This clone came up a few times. The genes are TRBV7-6 and TRBJ1-3, with TRBD1 matching over 8 bases. Per germline, CDR1 SGHVS and CDR2 FNYEAQ. With 6 bases clipped from V and 4 bases from J, the junction kept 8 bases outside the gene matches. The CDR3 runs 15 residues. The CDR3 loop reads CASSPQGAGGNTIYF. The CDR3 nucleotides read TGTGCCAGCAGTCCCCAGGGGGCTGGAGGAAACACCATATATTTT.

The chain carries TRBV20-1 and TRBJ1-1, with a weak D call TRBD1 (5 bases). CDR1 and CDR2 (germline): DFQATT, SNEGSKA (reference sequence). This CDR3 is 11 amino acids long. V shed 6 bases and J shed 3 bases, with 8 bases lying between them. The chain's CDR3 is CSARGDTEAFF. The CDR3 DNA reads as TGCAGTGCCCGGGGGGACACTGAAGCTTTCTTT.

This clone was found once. The rearrangement uses TRBV10-1 and TRBJ2-7, with 9 positions matching TRBD1. Trimming cost V 5 bases and J 2 bases; bases outside gene matches: 4. The CDR3 covers 14 residues. Germline assignment: CDR1 WNHNN and CDR2 SYGVQD (reference sequence). The CDR3 is CASSMTGGPYEQYF. As DNA, the CDR3 is TGCGCCAGCAGTATGACAGGGGGTCCCTACGAGCAGTACTTC.

This chain connects TRBV29-1 to TRBJ1-5, with D maybe TRBD1 (6 bases). The CDR3 consists of 11 residues. The germline V gene has CDR1 SQVTM and CDR2 ANQGSEA. V was cut by 8 bases and J by 15 bases, with 20 bases left in between. The CDR3 nucleotides are TGCAGCAAAAACCGGGACACTTTATGGCATTTT. It codes for CSKNRDTLWHF.

This clone has a handful of counts. The chain joins TRBV5-1 to TRBJ2-2; D is possibly TRBD2 (5 bases). Germline-derived CDR1 and CDR2 are SGHRS and YFSETQ. The CDR3 is 15 residues long. Trimming removed 8 bases at V and 6 bases at J, with 20 bases between. CDR3 in DNA: TGCGCCAGGATGTTAGTAGGGAGCCCCCCCGGGGAGCTGTTTTTT. This gives the protein CARMLVGSPPGELFF.